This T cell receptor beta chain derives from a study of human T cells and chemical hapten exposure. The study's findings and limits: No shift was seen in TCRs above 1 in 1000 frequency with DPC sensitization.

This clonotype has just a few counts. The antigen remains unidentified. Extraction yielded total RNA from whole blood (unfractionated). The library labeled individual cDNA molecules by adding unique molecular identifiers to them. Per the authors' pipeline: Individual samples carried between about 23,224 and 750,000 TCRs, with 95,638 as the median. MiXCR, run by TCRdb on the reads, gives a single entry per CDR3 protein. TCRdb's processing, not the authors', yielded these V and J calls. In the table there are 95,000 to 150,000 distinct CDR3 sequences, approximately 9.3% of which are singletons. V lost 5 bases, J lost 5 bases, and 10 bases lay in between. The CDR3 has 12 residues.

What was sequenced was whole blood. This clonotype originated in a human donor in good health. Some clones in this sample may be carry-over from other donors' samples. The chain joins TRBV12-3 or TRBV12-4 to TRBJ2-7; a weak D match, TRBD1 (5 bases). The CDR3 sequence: CASSDSSHEQYF. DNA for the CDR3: TGTGCCAGCAGTGACAGTTCTCACGAGCAGTACTTC.